Following are 27 T cell receptor beta chains from one sample sequenced in a study of T cells after yellow fever vaccination. TCRdb fed the 5' RACE reads into MiXCR, producing one record per CDR3 protein. The repertoire holds 310,000 or so distinct CDR3 sequences, with around 6.8% as singletons. The sequencing used PBMCs, collected more than 35 days after the first yellow fever vaccination. The receptors stem from a man younger than 30 who received the YFV17D yellow fever vaccine.

There are a few counts of this clonotype. V gene TRBV7-9 combines with J gene TRBJ1-2, with a weak D call TRBD1 (5 bases). Germline V gives CDR1 SEHNR, CDR2 FQNEAQ (reference sequence). Trimming took 5 bases from V and 2 from J, leaving 15 bases between them. The CDR3 has 15 residues. The CDR3 spells CASSPDGGGNYGYTF. The CDR3 bases are TGTGCCAGCAGCCCGGACGGCGGGGGGAACTATGGCTACACCTTC.

The chain is built from TRBV28 and TRBJ2-1; the D gene could be TRBD1 or TRBD2 (5 bases each). Trimming removed 3 bases from V and 10 bases from J, with 19 bases in between. The CDR3 is 15 residues long. The germline CDR1 and CDR2 sequences are MDHEN and SYDVKM. CDR3 in DNA: TGTGCCAGCAGTTTGGGGGTGAGGGGTATCCGGGAGCAGTTCTTC. The encoded protein is CASSLGVRGIREQFF.

CDR3 in DNA: TGTGCCAGCTCACCACCTAGCGGCTACGAGCAGTACTTC. Translated: CASSPPSGYEQYF. This sequence joins TRBV18 and TRBJ2-7; possible D gene TRBD2, 6 bases. The length of the CDR3 is 13 residues. Germline CDR1 KGHSH, CDR2 LQKENI. Trimming left V 0 bases short and J 3 bases short, with 6 bases between.

V gene TRBV4-2 combines with J gene TRBJ2-1; D remains unclear. Trimming removed 0 bases at V and 0 bases at J, with 9 bases between. The CDR3 consists of 16 residues. Germline V lookup: CDR1 LGHNA, CDR2 YNFKEQ. CDR3 loop: CASSQDPGDSYNEQFF. CDR3 nucleotide sequence: TGTGCCAGCAGCCAAGATCCCGGAGACTCCTACAATGAGCAGTTCTTC.

This chain joins TRBV20-1 and TRBJ2-7; 9 bases align to TRBD2. This CDR3 is built from 15 residues. V trimming: 2 bases; J trimming: 3 bases; junction bases outside the gene matches: 8. CDR1 is DFQATT and CDR2 is SNEGSKA in the germline V gene (reference sequence). Here the CDR3 DNA reads TGCAGTGCTAGAAAAAGACTAGCGGAAAGCTACGAGCAGTACTTC. It yields the protein CSARKRLAESYEQYF.

The sample holds a few counts of this clonotype. This sequence joins TRBV21-1 and TRBJ2-3; the DNA was not compared with TRBD1, the D call given in the table. TRBV21-1 has pseudogene status. This CDR3 spans 18 amino acids. The CDR3 region has the DNA TGTGCCAGCAGCGCCGCGAAGACCGGACAGGGGGCTACAAGTACGCAGTATTTT. Translating gives CASSAAKTGQGATSTQYF.

This clonotype has a handful of counts. This rearrangement joins TRBV5-1 to TRBJ2-5; tentatively, D is TRBD1 (5 bases). V was trimmed by 4 bases and J by 4 bases, leaving 17 bases between them. This CDR3 contains 15 residues. The germline V gene has CDR1 SGHRS and CDR2 YFSETQ. In nucleotides, the CDR3 is TGCGCCAGCAGCCGGACCAGGGCGAGTGGAGAGACCCAGTACTTC. This encodes CASSRTRASGETQYF.

The gene calls are TRBV27 and TRBJ2-5; 13 bases line up with TRBD2. J was trimmed by 5 bases and V by 6 bases; bases with no gene match: 12. Germline-derived CDR1 and CDR2 are MNHEY and SMNVEV (reference sequence). This CDR3 has 17 amino acids. The CDR3 is CASSRDRLAGGMETQYF. CDR3 bases: TGTGCCAGCAGCCGGGATCGACTAGCGGGGGGCATGGAGACCCAGTACTTC.

Many counts were recorded for this clonotype. This rearrangement joins TRBV29-1 to TRBJ2-3; the match to TRBD2 covers 10 bases. The CDR3 is 15 residues long. Germline assignment: CDR1 SQVTM and CDR2 ANQGSEA. Trimming cost V 4 bases and J 2 bases; bases outside gene matches: 6. CDR3 coding DNA: TGCAGCGTTGGGCCTAGCGGGAGTTCCACAGATACGCAGTATTTT. It encodes CSVGPSGSSTDTQYF.

This clonotype has just a few counts. The chain links TRBV2 to TRBJ2-3; TRBD1 matches 8 bases. Germline V CDR1 and CDR2: SNHLY, FYNNEI. The CDR3 is 14 amino acids. The trim removed 8 bases at V and 7 bases at J, leaving 11 bases unmatched. Written as DNA, the CDR3 is TGTGCCAGCTTGATGACAGGGGAGCGTTATACGCAGTATTTT. Residues: CASLMTGERYTQYF. Filled out from reference TRBV2 and TRBJ2-3, the complete variable domain reads EPEVTQTPSHQVTQMGQEVILRCVPISNHLYFYWYRQILGQKVEFLVSFYNNEISEKSEIFDDQFSVERPDGSNFTLKIRSTKLEDSAMYFCASLMTGERYTQYFGPGTRLTVL.

This chain uses TRBV11-2 with TRBJ2-7, with D perhaps matching TRBD1 (5 bases). V lost 0 bases, J lost 2 bases, and 8 bases lay in between. The CDR3 has 14 residues. Germline CDR1 reads SGHAT; CDR2 reads FQNNGV. The CDR3 bases are TGTGCCAGCAGCTTAGACACAGGCCCCTACGAGCAGTACTTC. It yields the protein CASSLDTGPYEQYF.

This clonotype was detected only a few times. The chain employs TRBV4-1 and TRBJ1-4, with D possibly TRBD1 on 5 matching bases. Germline-derived CDR1 and CDR2 are MGHRA and YSYEKL. The CDR3 spans 14 residues. The ends were cut back, 1 base at V and 7 bases at J, with 10 bases in the middle. The CDR3 spells CASSQVTGREKLFF. CDR3 sequence (DNA): TGCGCCAGCAGCCAAGTAACGGGGCGTGAAAAACTGTTTTTT.

The V gene is TRBV7-2, the J gene TRBJ1-3; no clear D gene. Germline V gene lookup returns CDR1 SGHTA and CDR2 FQGNSA. V was pared by 3 bases and J by 0 bases, with 9 bases between. The CDR3 extends over 15 amino acids. Here the CDR3 reads CASSFWSSSGNTIYF. CDR3 sequence (DNA): TGTGCCAGCAGCTTCTGGTCAAGCTCTGGAAACACCATATATTTT.

This clonotype was observed a handful of times. The gene calls are TRBV7-9 and TRBJ2-5; 7 bases line up with TRBD1. Trimming removed 2 bases from V and 14 bases from J; junction bases left unmatched: 8. Per germline, CDR1 SEHNR and CDR2 FQNEAQ (reference sequence). This CDR3 is 12 amino acids long. CDR3 in DNA: TGTGCCAGCAGCTTAAAGGGGGCCGTCCCATACTTC. Translated: CASSLKGAVPYF. The whole variable domain, remainder taken from reference TRBV7-9 and TRBJ2-5, is DTGVSQNPRHKITKRGQNVTFRCDPISEHNRLYWYRQTLGQGPEFLTYFQNEAQLEKSRLLSDRFSAERPKGSFSTLEIQRTEQGDSAMYLCASSLKGAVPYFGPGTRLLVL.

The chain is built from TRBV3-1 and TRBJ2-6, with no clear D. V was pared by 4 bases and J by 3 bases, with 4 bases between. CDR3 length: 13 residues. Germline V gene lookup returns CDR1 LGHDT and CDR2 YNNKEL (reference sequence). CDR3 in amino acids: CASSRGGANVLTF. The CDR3 DNA follows: TGTGCCAGCAGCCGGGGTGGGGCCAACGTCCTGACTTTC. The full variable domain, completed using reference TRBV3-1 and TRBJ2-6, is DTAVSQTPKYLVTQMGNDKSIKCEQNLGHDTMYWYKQDSKKFLKIMFSYNNKELIINETVPNRFSPKSPDKAHLNLHINSLELGDSAVYFCASSRGGANVLTFGAGSRLTVL.

This clonotype was seen a handful of times. The rearrangement uses TRBV7-8 and TRBJ2-5; D tentatively fits TRBD1 or TRBD2 (5 bases each). Trimming pared 5 bases from V and 2 bases from J, leaving 18 bases between. The CDR3 covers 16 residues. Germline V lookup: CDR1 SGHVS, CDR2 FQNEAQ. The CDR3 region has the DNA TGTGCCAGCAGCACTAAGGGATGGGGGTGGCAAGAGACCCAGTACTTC. It translates to CASSTKGWGWQETQYF.

There are a few counts of this clonotype. The V gene is TRBV28, the J gene TRBJ2-7; 9 bases match TRBD1. Germline assignment: CDR1 MDHEN and CDR2 SYDVKM. The V gene end was trimmed by 10 bases and the J gene end by 1 base; junction bases not matched to a gene: 8. This CDR3 contains 14 residues. The CDR3 here is CATHSGTGSYEQYV. The CDR3 DNA sequence: TGTGCCACCCATTCCGGGACAGGGTCCTACGAGCAGTACGTC.

The sample holds many counts of this clonotype. The chain combines TRBV20-1 with TRBJ1-2; D is unresolved. V was clipped by 6 bases and J by 6 bases, with 17 bases between them. This CDR3 has 13 amino acids. Germline lookup yields CDR1 DFQATT and CDR2 SNEGSKA (reference sequence). For the CDR3, the DNA is TGCAGTGCCCTGATGGGGAGGACGGATGGCTACACCTTC. It translates to CSALMGRTDGYTF.

This clonotype was counted between two and nine times. This chain uses TRBV15 with TRBJ1-1; unclear D gene. This CDR3 contains 14 residues. Germline V gives CDR1 LNHNV, CDR2 YYDKDF (reference sequence). V lost 5 bases, J lost 5 bases, and 15 bases lay in between. The CDR3 region is CATSRSSVGTEAFF. The CDR3 nucleotides read TGTGCCACCAGCCGTTCTTCAGTTGGGACTGAAGCTTTCTTT.

This clonotype was found many times. This chain joins TRBV7-9 and TRBJ1-4; D not resolved. CDR3 length: 14 amino acids. Germline loops: CDR1 SEHNR, CDR2 FQNEAQ (reference sequence). Trimming took off 7 bases at V and 0 bases at J, with 9 bases between the two ends. The CDR3 bases are TGTGCCAGCAAAGTCGGTGCAACTAATGAAAAACTGTTTTTT. This translates into CASKVGATNEKLFF.

This clonotype was seen ten or more times. V gene TRBV12-3 or TRBV12-4 combines with J gene TRBJ2-6, with D possibly matching TRBD1 (6 bases). This CDR3 spans 15 amino acids. Deletions cut 3 bases from V and 4 bases from J, with 10 bases between. The CDR3 loop reads CASSLRGSGANVLTF. The CDR3 DNA is TGTGCCAGCAGTTTGAGGGGGAGCGGGGCCAACGTCCTGACTTTC.

The J gene is TRBJ2-7, the V gene TRBV7-2; TRBD1 is a possible D gene (6 bases). V gave up 5 bases and J gave up 2 bases, with 10 bases separating them. This CDR3 has 13 residues. Germline V gene sequence: CDR1 SGHTA, CDR2 FQGNSA. CDR3 protein: CASSRQVPYEQYV. The DNA of the CDR3 is TGTGCCAGCAGCAGACAGGTTCCCTACGAGCAGTACGTC.

In this sample, this clonotype turned up a few times. The chain links TRBV19 to TRBJ1-1; possible D gene TRBD1, 5 bases. There are 12 residues in the CDR3. Germline V gene data show CDR1 as LNHDA and CDR2 as SQIVND (reference sequence). V was trimmed by 8 bases and J by 6 bases, leaving 13 bases between them. DNA of the CDR3: TGTGCCAGTGGGGAGCAGGGCGCTGAAGCTTTCTTT. This sequence encodes CASGEQGAEAFF.

The genes are TRBV11-2 and TRBJ1-5, with 8 bases matching TRBD1. This CDR3 has 14 residues. The germline V gene encodes CDR1 SGHAT and CDR2 FQNNGV. V lost 6 bases and J lost 3; bases outside the gene matches: 4. CDR3: CASSDRGANQPQHF. The CDR3 DNA reads as TGTGCCAGCAGTGACAGGGGCGCCAATCAGCCCCAGCATTTT.

This clonotype showed up many times. J is TRBJ2-3 and V is TRBV29-1; possibly TRBD1 for D (6 bases). V lost 7 bases and J 0 bases, leaving 17 bases between the germline ends. The CDR3 is 15 residues long. Germline values: CDR1 SQVTM, CDR2 ANQGSEA. The CDR3 sequence: CSAEGDGKSTDTQYF. CDR3 bases: TGCAGCGCCGAGGGGGACGGAAAAAGCACAGATACGCAGTATTTT.

This clonotype was detected ten times or more. This chain uses TRBV3-1 with TRBJ2-2; D unresolved. Trimming took off 0 bases at V and 13 bases at J, with 9 bases between the two ends. Germline V lookup: CDR1 LGHDT, CDR2 YNNKEL (reference sequence). The CDR3 contains 12 residues. The CDR3 loop reads CASSQEPVGLFF. CDR3 nucleotide sequence: TGTGCCAGCAGCCAAGAACCAGTTGGGCTGTTTTTT.

This clonotype turned up a few times. At one end, the junction sequence differs from germline, possibly due to a read error. This chain connects TRBV6-5 to TRBJ1-3, with D hard to call. CDR1 is MNHEY and CDR2 is SVGAGI in the germline V gene. This CDR3 spans 15 amino acids. The chain's CDR3 is CASSYDGNSGKTIYF. CDR3 nucleotides: TGTGCCAGCAGTTACGACGGGAACTCTGGAAAAACCATATATTTT.